The rows below give T cell receptor beta chains drawn from one sample of a study of OX40 agonist ivuxolimab in advanced cancers. Generated by immunoSEQ multiplex PCR, the TCRdb table keeps only in-frame clones and is missing some. In the table there are tens of thousands of clones, roughly 80% of which are singletons. This specimen consisted of CD4+ or CD8+ T cells sorted from blood, obtained in a trial of the OX40 agonist ivuxolimab. The receptors here all came from an adult with an advanced solid tumor such as melanoma, head and neck, liver or kidney cancer. CDR3s include the opening cysteine and the closing phenylalanine or tryptophan. D genes are given only for firm matches. Clone size appears in some rows only: once, few, many, or a class for an expanded clone.

d_gene	v_gene	abundance	j_gene	CDR3aa	CDR3nt
.	TRBV7-8	.	TRBJ2-2	CASSLDRVAGELFF	TGTGCCAGCAGCTTAGACAGGGTCGCCGGGGAGCTGTTTTTT
TRBD1	TRBV5-4	.	TRBJ2-5	CASNNQGLRGQGTQYF	TGTGCCAGCAACAATCAGGGGTTAAGGGGGCAAGGGACCCAGTACTTC
TRBD2	TRBV5-1	.	TRBJ2-7	CASSPSGGTDYEQYF	TGCGCCAGCAGCCCTAGCGGGGGGACTGACTACGAGCAGTACTTC
.	TRBV27	.	TRBJ2-5	CASSLRSTGRSETQYF	TGTGCCAGCAGTTTACGGAGTACAGGACGTTCCGAGACCCAGTACTTC
.	TRBV19	.	TRBJ1-1	CASSILTTRNTEAFF	TGTGCCAGTAGTATCCTGACAACCCGGAACACTGAAGCTTTCTTT
.	TRBV6-1	once	TRBJ1-3	CAISWGGSSGNTIYF	TGTGCCATCTCATGGGGGGGTTCCTCTGGAAACACCATATATTTT
.	TRBV29-1	once	TRBJ2-3	CSASRQRTDTQYF	TGCAGCGCTTCTAGGCAGCGCACAGATACGCAGTATTTT
TRBD2	TRBV11-2	.	TRBJ2-1	CASSSIGGSKYNEQFF	TGTGCCAGCAGCTCTATCGGCGGGAGTAAATACAATGAGCAGTTCTTC
TRBD2	TRBV7-6	.	TRBJ2-7	CASSSEPGGAYEQYF	TGTGCCAGCAGCTCCGAGCCGGGAGGAGCCTACGAGCAGTACTTC
.	TRBV6-5	medium-sized	TRBJ2-7	CASSYSGGSSYEQYF	TGTGCCAGCAGTTACTCGGGGGGAAGCTCCTACGAGCAGTACTTC
.	TRBV27	.	TRBJ1-2	CASSQRGGAPGDGYTF	TGTGCCAGCAGCCAAAGGGGCGGGGCCCCAGGGGACGGCTACACCTTC
.	TRBV15	.	TRBJ2-3	CATSRGDGTRSYGTDTQYF	TGTGCCACCAGCAGAGGGGACGGCACTCGCTCTTATGGCACAGATACGCAGTATTTT
.	TRBV7-9	.	TRBJ2-1	CASSPAAGNYNEQFF	TGTGCCAGCAGCCCCGCGGCTGGGAACTACAATGAGCAGTTCTTC
TRBD2	TRBV7-2	.	TRBJ2-1	CASSSNPGGEQFF	TGTGCCAGCAGCTCCAACCCCGGGGGGGAGCAGTTCTTC
TRBD1	TRBV28	.	TRBJ1-5	CASSSLGTGNRQPQHF	TGTGCCAGCAGTTCGCTTGGGACAGGGAATCGGCAGCCCCAGCATTTT
.	TRBV19	.	TRBJ1-4	CASSAGVVEEKLFF	TGTGCCAGTAGTGCAGGGGTCGTAGAAGAAAAACTGTTTTTT
TRBD1	TRBV6-5	few	TRBJ1-3	CASSYSQTGAGNTIYF	TGTGCCAGCAGTTACTCCCAGACAGGGGCTGGAAACACCATATATTTT
TRBD1	TRBV7-3	.	TRBJ1-2	CASSLSPQGDGYTF	TGTGCCAGCAGCTTAAGTCCACAGGGGGATGGCTACACCTTC
.	TRBV7-9	.	TRBJ2-3	CASSLGGVWDTQYF	TGTGCCAGCAGCTTAGGGGGAGTATGGGATACGCAGTATTTT
.	TRBV20-1	few	TRBJ1-5	CSVASNQPQHF	TGCAGTGTTGCGAGCAATCAGCCCCAGCATTTT
.	TRBV9	few	TRBJ2-1	CASSLTNSYNEQFF	TGTGCCAGCAGCCTTACAAACTCCTACAATGAGCAGTTCTTC
.	TRBV5-4	.	TRBJ2-7	CASSLGASDQRGQYF	TGTGCCAGCAGCTTGGGGGCTAGCGATCAGAGAGGGCAGTACTTC